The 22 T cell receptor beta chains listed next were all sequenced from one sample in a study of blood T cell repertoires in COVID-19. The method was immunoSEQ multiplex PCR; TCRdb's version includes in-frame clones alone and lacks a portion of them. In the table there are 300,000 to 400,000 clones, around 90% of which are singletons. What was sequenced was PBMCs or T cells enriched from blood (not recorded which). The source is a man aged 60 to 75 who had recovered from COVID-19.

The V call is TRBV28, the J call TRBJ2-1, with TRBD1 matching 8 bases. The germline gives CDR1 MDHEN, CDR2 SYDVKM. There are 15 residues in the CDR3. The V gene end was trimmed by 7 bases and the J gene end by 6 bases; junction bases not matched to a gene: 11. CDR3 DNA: TGTGCCAGCACCCTAGCCGGGACAGGAGGCAATGAGCAGTTCTTC. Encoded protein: CASTLAGTGGNEQFF.

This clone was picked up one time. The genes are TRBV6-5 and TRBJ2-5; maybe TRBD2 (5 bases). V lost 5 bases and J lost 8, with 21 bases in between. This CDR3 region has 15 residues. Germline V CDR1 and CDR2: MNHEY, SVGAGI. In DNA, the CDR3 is TGTGCCAGCAGTCCGGGGTCCGTGGGGATAGGAACCCAGTACTTC. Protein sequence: CASSPGSVGIGTQYF.

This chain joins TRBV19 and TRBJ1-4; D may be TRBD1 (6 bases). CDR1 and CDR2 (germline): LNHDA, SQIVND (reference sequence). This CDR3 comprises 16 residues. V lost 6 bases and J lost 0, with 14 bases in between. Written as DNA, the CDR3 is TGTGCCAGTAGGCCGGGACACCTTACAACTAATGAAAAACTGTTTTTT. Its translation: CASRPGHLTTNEKLFF.

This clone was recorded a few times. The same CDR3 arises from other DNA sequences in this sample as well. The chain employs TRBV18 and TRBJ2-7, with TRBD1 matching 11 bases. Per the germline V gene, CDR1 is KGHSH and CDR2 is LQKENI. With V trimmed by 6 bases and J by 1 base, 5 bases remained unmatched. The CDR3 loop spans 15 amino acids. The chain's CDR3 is CASSPGQGASYEQYF. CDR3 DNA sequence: TGTGCCAGCTCGCCAGGACAGGGGGCGTCCTACGAGCAGTACTTC.

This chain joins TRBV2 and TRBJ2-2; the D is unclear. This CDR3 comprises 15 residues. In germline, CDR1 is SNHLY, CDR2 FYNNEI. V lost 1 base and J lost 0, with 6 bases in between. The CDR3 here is CASSEVRANTGELFF. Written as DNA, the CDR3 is TGTGCCAGCAGTGAAGTACGGGCGAACACCGGGGAGCTGTTTTTT.

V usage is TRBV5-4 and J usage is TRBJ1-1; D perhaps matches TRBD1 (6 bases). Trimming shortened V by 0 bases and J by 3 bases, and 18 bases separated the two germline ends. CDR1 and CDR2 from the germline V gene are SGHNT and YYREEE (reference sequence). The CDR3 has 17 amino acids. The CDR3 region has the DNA TGTGCCAGCAGCTTGGGGATGCGATCGACAGGTCACACTGAAGCTTTCTTT. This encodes CASSLGMRSTGHTEAFF.

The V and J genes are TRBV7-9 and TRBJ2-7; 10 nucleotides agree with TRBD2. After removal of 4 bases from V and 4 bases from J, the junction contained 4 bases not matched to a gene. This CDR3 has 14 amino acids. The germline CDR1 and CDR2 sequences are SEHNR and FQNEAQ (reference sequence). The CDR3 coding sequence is TGTGCCAGCAGCTCCGGGACTAGCGTGTACGAGCAGTACTTC. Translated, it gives CASSSGTSVYEQYF.

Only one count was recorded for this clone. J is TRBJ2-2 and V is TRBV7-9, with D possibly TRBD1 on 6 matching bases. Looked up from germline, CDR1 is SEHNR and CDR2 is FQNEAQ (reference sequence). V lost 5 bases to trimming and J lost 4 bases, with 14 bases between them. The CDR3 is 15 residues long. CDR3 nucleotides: TGTGCCAGCAGCCCAGAACAGGGTGGCACCGGGGAGCTGTTTTTT. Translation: CASSPEQGGTGELFF.

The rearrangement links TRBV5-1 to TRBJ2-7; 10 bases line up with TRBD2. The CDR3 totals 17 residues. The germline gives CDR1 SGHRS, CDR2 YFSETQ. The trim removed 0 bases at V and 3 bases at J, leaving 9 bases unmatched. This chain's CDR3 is CASSLGAGGSKDYEQYF. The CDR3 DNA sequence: TGCGCCAGCAGCTTGGGAGCGGGAGGGTCAAAGGACTACGAGCAGTACTTC.

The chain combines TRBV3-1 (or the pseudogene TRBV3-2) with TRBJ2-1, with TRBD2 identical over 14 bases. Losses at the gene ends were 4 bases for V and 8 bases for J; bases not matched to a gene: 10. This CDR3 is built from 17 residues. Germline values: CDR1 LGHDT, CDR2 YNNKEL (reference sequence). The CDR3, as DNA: TGTGCCAGCAGCCCCTCGGGACTAGCGGGAGATCGTCATGAGCAGTTCTTC. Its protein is CASSPSGLAGDRHEQFF.

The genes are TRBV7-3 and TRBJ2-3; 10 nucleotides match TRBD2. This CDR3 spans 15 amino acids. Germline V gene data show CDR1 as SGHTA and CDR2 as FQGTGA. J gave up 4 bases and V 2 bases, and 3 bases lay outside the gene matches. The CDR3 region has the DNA TGTGCCAGCAGCTTATCTAGCGGGAGTCCAGATACGCAGTATTTT. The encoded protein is CASSLSSGSPDTQYF.

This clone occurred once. CDR3 in amino acids: CASSPSAADYEQYF. DNA of the CDR3: TGTGCCAGCAGCCCATCGGCAGCGGACTACGAGCAGTACTTC. The rearrangement joins TRBV4-2 to TRBJ2-7; tentative D call: TRBD2 (5 bases). The V end was cut by 4 bases, the J end by 3 bases, with 13 bases between. Germline values: CDR1 LGHNA, CDR2 YNFKEQ. The CDR3 is 14 residues long.

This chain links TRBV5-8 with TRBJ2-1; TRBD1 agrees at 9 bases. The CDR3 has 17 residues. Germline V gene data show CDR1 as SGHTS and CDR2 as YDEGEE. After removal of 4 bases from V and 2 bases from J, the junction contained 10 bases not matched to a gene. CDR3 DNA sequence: TGTGCCAGCAGCAGACAAACAGGGGGCTGGGCCTACAATGAGCAGTTCTTC. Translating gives CASSRQTGGWAYNEQFF.

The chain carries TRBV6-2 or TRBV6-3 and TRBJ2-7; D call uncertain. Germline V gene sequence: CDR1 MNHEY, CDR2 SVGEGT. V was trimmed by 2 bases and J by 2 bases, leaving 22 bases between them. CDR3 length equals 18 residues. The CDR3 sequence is CASSYRNPRLAGPYEQYF. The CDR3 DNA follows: TGTGCCAGCAGTTACAGGAACCCCCGGTTAGCCGGCCCCTACGAGCAGTACTTC.

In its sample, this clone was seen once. CDR3 in DNA: TGTGCCAGCAGCCTGACAGGGACGAATCAGCCCCAGCATTTT. As protein: CASSLTGTNQPQHF. This chain connects TRBV27 to TRBJ1-5; TRBD1 agrees at 7 bases. V was pared by 6 bases and J by 4 bases, with 6 bases of the junction left unmatched. The CDR3 has 14 residues. The V gene's germline CDR1 is MNHEY and CDR2 SMNVEV (reference sequence).

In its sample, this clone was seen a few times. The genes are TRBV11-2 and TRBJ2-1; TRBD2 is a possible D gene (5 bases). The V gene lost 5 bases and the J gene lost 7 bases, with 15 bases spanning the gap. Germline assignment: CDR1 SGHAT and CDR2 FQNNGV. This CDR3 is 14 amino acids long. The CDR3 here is CASSPKVASNEQFF. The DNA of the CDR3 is TGTGCCAGCAGCCCTAAGGTAGCGTCGAATGAGCAGTTCTTC. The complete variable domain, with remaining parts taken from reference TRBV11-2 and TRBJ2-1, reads EAGVAQSPRYKIIEKRQSVAFWCNPISGHATLYWYQQILGQGPKLLIQFQNNGVVDDSQLPKDRFSAERLKGVDSTLKIQPAKLEDSAVYLCASSPKVASNEQFFGPGTRLTVL.

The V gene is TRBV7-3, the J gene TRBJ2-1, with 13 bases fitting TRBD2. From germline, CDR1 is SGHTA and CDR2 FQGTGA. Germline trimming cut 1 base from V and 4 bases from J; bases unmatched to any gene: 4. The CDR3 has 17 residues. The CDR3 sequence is CASSLRTSGSFYNEQFF. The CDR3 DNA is TGTGCCAGCAGCTTAAGGACTAGCGGGAGTTTTTACAATGAGCAGTTCTTC.

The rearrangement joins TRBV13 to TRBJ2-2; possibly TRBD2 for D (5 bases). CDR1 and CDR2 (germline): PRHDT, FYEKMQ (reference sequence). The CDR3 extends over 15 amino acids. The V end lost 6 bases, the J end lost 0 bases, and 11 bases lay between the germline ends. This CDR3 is CASRSGETNTGELFF. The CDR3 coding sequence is TGTGCCAGCAGGTCTGGGGAGACGAACACCGGGGAGCTGTTTTTT.

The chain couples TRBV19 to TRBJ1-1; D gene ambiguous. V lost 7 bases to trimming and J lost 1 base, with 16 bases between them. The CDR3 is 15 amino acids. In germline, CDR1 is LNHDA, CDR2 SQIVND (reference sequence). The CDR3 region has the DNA TGTGCCAGTATACGGGGAGGGAGGACGAACACTGAAGCTTTCTTT. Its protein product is CASIRGGRTNTEAFF.

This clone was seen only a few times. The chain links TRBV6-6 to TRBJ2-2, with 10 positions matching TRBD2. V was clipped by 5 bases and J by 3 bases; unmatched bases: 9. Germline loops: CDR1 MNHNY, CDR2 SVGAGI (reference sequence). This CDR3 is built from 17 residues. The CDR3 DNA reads TGTGCCAGCAGTCCCAGTCGGACTAGCGGCTACACCGGGGAGCTGTTTTTT. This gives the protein CASSPSRTSGYTGELFF.

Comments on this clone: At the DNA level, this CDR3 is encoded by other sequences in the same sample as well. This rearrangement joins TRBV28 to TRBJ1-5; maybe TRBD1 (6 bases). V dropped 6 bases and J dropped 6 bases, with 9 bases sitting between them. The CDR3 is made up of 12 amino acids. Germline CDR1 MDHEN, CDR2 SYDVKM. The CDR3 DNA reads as TGTGCCAGCAGCAGAGGGGGTCAGCCCCAGCATTTT. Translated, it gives CASSRGGQPQHF.

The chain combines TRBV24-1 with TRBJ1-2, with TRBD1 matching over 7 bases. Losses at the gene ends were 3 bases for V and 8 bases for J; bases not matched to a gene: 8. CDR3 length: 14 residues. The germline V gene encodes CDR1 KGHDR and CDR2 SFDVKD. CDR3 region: CATSDRGQRRGYTF. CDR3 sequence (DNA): TGTGCCACCAGTGATAGGGGACAGCGGCGAGGCTACACCTTC.